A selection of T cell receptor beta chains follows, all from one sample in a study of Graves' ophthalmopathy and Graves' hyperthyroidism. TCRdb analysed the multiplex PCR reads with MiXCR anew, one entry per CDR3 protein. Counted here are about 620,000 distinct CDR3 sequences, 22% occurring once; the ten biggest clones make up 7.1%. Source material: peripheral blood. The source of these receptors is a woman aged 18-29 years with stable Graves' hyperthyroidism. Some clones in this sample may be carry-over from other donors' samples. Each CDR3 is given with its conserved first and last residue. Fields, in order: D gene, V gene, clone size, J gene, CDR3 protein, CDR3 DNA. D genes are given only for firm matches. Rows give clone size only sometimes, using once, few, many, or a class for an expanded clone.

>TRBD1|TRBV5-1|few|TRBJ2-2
CASSLLLAPGQGTGELFF
TGCGCCAGCAGCTTGTTATTAGCACCGGGACAGGGGACCGGGGAGCTGTTTTTT
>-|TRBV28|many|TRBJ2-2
CASSLQGRSGELFF
TGTGCCAGCAGTTTACAGGGGCGGAGCGGGGAGCTGTTTTTT
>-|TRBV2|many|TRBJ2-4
CASSEAIGVKNIQYF
TGTGCCAGCAGTGAAGCCATAGGGGTCAAAAACATTCAGTACTTC
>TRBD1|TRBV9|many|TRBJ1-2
CASSVDRGHYGYTF
TGTGCCAGCAGCGTAGACAGGGGGCACTATGGCTACACCTTC
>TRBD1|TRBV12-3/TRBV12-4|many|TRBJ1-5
CASSLPGTGLGQPQHF
TGTGCCAGCAGTTTACCCGGGACAGGGTTGGGTCAGCCCCAGCATTTT
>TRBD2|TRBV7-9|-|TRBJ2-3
CASWASGSTDTQYF
TGTGCCAGCTGGGCTAGCGGTAGCACAGATACGCAGTATTTT
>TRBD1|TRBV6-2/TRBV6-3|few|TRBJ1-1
CASRGTGSFTEAFF
TGTGCCAGCAGGGGGACAGGTTCCTTCACTGAAGCTTTCTTT
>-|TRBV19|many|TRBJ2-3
CASSIGQTSTDTQYF
TGTGCCAGTAGTATAGGACAGACTAGCACAGATACGCAGTATTTT
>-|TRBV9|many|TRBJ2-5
CASSVGRGMAETQYF
TGTGCCAGCAGCGTAGGGAGGGGGATGGCAGAGACCCAGTACTTC
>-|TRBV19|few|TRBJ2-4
CASSMPGTIQYF
TGTGCCAGTAGTATGCCGGGAACCATTCAGTACTTC
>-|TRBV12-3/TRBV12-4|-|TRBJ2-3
CASSPTGPTFTDTQYF
TGTGCCAGCAGTCCTACAGGTCCAACTTTCACAGATACGCAGTATTTT
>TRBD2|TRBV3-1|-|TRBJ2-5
CASSQDMRGVYQETQYF
TGTGCCAGCAGCCAAGATATGCGGGGGGTGTACCAAGAGACCCAGTACTTC
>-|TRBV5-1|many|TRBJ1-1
CASSLEPPEAFF
TGCGCCAGCAGCTTGGAACCCCCCGAGGCTTTCTTT
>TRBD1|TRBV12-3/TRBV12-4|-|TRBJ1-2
CASSSSSAGQGYNYGYTF
TGTGCCAGCAGTTCGTCCTCCGCGGGACAGGGGTACAACTATGGCTACACCTTC
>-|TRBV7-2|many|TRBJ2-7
CASSSTGMNEQYF
TGTGCCAGCAGCTCGACAGGAATGAACGAGCAGTACTTC
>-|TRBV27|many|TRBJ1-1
CASSLRVGWKTEAFF
TGTGCCAGCAGCCTTCGGGTCGGATGGAAGACTGAAGCTTTCTTT